The sequence of this TCR beta chain was determined in a study of T cells in Graves' hyperthyroidism and ophthalmopathy. Looking at the study overall: Blood from the periphery was taken at initial diagnosis, before any treatment. Study-level findings and limits: Among clonotypes expanded in thyroid above 0.001, most were also found in blood.

The TCR beta CDR3 regions underwent amplification using RNA transcripts as the source. When the TCR CDR3 underwent first-round RT-PCR, the HTBI primer set was used. MiXCR, applied by TCRdb to the multiplex PCR reads, yields one record per CDR3 protein. Of about 280,000 distinct CDR3 sequences listed, 25% to 30% are singletons. This CDR3 spans 14 amino acids. Trimming took off 1 base at V and 6 bases at J, with 9 bases between the two ends. This clonotype turned up a few times. Its antigen is unidentified. The J gene is TRBJ2-2, the V gene TRBV12-3 or TRBV12-4, with unresolved D. The sequenced sample was blood. The sequence derives from a man aged 35-49 years with Graves' hyperthyroidism that later progressed to Graves' ophthalmopathy. Here the CDR3 DNA reads TGTGCCAGCAGTTTAGAGTCTAGGGCCGGGGAGCTGTTTTTT. Translated, it gives CASSLESRAGELFF.